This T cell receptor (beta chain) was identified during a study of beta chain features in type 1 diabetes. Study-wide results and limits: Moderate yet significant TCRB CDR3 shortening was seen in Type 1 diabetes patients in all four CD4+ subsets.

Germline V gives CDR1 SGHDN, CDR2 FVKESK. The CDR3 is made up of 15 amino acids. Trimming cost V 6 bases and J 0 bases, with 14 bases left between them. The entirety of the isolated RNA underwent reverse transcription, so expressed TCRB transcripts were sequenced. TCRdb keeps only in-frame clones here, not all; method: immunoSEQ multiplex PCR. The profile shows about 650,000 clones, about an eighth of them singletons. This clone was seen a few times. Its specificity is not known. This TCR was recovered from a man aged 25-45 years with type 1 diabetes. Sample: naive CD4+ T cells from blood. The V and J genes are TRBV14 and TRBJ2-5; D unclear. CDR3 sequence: CASSRPGTNQETQYF. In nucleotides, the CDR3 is TGTGCCAGCAGTCGTCCTGGAACAAACCAAGAGACCCAGTACTTC.